The 4 T cell receptor beta chains listed next were all sequenced from one sample in a study of cytomegalovirus exposure and HLA in healthy donors. The PCR used 60 Vbeta and 13 Jbeta primers. Profiling relied on immunoSEQ multiplex PCR, and the TCRdb table lists in-frame clones only, not all of them. Among 98,000 or so clones listed, around 80% were seen once. The specimen sequenced was PBMCs. The receptors originated from a woman in her forties in good health and CMV-seronegative.

This chain's CDR3 is CATIGGETQYF. DNA of the CDR3: TGTGCCACCATCGGGGGAGAGACCCAGTACTTC. The chain employs TRBV19 and TRBJ2-5, with D perhaps matching TRBD2 (6 bases). Trimming removed 10 bases from V and 4 bases from J, with 10 bases in between. This CDR3 is 11 amino acids long. Germline V lookup: CDR1 LNHDA, CDR2 SQIVND (reference sequence).

J is TRBJ1-5 and V is TRBV28; D may be TRBD1 (5 bases). CDR1 and CDR2 (germline): MDHEN, SYDVKM. CDR3 size: 14 residues. V lost 2 bases and J 6 bases, leaving 11 bases between the germline ends. The CDR3 is CASSLAAGRQPQHF. CDR3 nucleotides: TGTGCCAGCAGTTTAGCGGCAGGGCGTCAGCCCCAGCATTTT. The whole variable domain, filled in from reference TRBV28 and TRBJ1-5, reads DVKVTQSSRYLVKRTGEKVFLECVQDMDHENMFWYRQDPGLGLRLIYFSYDVKMKEKGDIPEGYSVSREKKERFSLILESASTNQTSMYLCASSLAAGRQPQHFGDGTRLSIL.

V and J are TRBV7-3 and TRBJ1-1, with D perhaps matching TRBD1 (6 bases). The V gene's germline CDR1 is SGHTA and CDR2 FQGTGA. The CDR3 loop spans 14 amino acids. V was pared by 2 bases and J by 4 bases, with 11 bases between. CDR3 nucleotide sequence: TGTGCCAGCAGCTTACAGGGGTTCGGCACTGAAGCTTTCTTT. It encodes CASSLQGFGTEAFF.

V gene TRBV9 combines with J gene TRBJ1-2; 7 nucleotides agree with TRBD1. Germline assignment: CDR1 SGDLS and CDR2 YYNGEE. V dropped 4 bases and J dropped 2; count of bases not matched to a gene: 11. The CDR3 is made up of 16 amino acids. CDR3 in DNA: TGTGCCAGCAGCCCGGGACAGTCCCCCCGAAACTATGGCTACACCTTC. It translates to CASSPGQSPRNYGYTF.